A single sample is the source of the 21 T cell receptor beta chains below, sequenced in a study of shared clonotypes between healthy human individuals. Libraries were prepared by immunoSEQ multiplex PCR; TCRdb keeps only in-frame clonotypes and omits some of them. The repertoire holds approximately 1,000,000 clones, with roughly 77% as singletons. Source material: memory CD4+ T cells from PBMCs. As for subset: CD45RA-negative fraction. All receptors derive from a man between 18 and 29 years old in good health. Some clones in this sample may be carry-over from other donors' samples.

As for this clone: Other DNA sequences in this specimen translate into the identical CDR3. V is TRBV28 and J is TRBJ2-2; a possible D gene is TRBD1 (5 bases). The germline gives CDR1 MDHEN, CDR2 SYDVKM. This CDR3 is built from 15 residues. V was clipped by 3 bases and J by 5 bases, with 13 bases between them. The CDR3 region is CASSFSQGWTGELFF. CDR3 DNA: TGTGCCAGCAGTTTTAGTCAGGGTTGGACCGGGGAGCTGTTTTTT.

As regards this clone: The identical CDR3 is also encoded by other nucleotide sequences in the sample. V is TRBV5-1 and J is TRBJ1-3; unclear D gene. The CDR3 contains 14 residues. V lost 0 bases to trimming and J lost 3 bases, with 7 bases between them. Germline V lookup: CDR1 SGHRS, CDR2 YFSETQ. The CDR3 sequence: CASSLDGSGNTIYF. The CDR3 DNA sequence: TGCGCCAGCAGCTTGGATGGCAGTGGAAACACCATATATTTT. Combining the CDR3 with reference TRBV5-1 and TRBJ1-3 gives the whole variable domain KAGVTQTPRYLIKTRGQQVTLSCSPISGHRSVSWYQQTPGQGLQFLFEYFSETQRNKGNFPGRFSGRQFSNSRSEMNVSTLELGDSALYLCASSLDGSGNTIYFGEGSWLTVV.

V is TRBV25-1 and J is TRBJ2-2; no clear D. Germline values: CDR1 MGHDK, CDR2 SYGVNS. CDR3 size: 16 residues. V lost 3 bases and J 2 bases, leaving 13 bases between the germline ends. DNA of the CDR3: TGTGCCAGCAGTGACGATAGGGCCCCAAACACCGGGGAGCTGTTTTTT. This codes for CASSDDRAPNTGELFF.

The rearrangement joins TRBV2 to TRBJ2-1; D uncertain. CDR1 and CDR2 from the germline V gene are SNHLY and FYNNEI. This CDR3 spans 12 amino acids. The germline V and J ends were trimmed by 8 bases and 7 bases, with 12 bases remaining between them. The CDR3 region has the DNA TGTGCCAGCGCCTTTTTAGGGAATGAGCAGTTCTTC. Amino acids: CASAFLGNEQFF. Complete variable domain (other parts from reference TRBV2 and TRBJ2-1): EPEVTQTPSHQVTQMGQEVILRCVPISNHLYFYWYRQILGQKVEFLVSFYNNEISEKSEIFDDQFSVERPDGSNFTLKIRSTKLEDSAMYFCASAFLGNEQFFGPGTRLTVL.

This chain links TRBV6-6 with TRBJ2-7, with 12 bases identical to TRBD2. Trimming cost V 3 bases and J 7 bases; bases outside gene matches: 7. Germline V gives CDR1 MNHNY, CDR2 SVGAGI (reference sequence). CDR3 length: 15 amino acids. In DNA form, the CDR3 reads TGTGCCAGCAGTTATATGACTAGCGGGAGCGGAGAGCAGTACTTC. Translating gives CASSYMTSGSGEQYF.

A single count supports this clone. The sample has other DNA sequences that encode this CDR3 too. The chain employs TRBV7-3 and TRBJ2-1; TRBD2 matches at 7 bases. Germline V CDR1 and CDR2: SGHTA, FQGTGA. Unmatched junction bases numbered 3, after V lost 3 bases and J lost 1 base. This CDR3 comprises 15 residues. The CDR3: CASSLLAASYNEQFF. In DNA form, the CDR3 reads TGTGCCAGCAGCTTGCTAGCGGCTTCCTACAATGAGCAGTTCTTC. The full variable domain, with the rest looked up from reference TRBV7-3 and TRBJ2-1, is GAGVSQTPSNKVTEKGKYVELRCDPISGHTALYWYRQSLGQGPEFLIYFQGTGAADDSGLPNDRFFAVRPEGSVSTLKIQRTERGDSAVYLCASSLLAASYNEQFFGPGTRLTVL.

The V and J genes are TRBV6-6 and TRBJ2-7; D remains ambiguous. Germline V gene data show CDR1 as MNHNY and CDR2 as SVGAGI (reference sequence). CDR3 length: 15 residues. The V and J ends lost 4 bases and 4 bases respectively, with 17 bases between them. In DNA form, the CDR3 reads TGTGCCAGCAGTTCCCGGTCCCTAGGTTTGTACGAGCAGTACTTC. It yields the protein CASSSRSLGLYEQYF.

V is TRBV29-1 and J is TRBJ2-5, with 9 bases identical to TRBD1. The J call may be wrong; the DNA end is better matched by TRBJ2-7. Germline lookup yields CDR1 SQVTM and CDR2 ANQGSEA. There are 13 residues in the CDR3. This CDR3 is CSVRTGVTYEQYF. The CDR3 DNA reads TGCAGCGTTAGGACAGGGGTGACCTACGAGCAGTACTTC.

CDR3 bases: TGTGCCAGCTCACTTCTAAACAGGGCCCGGAATGAAAAACTGTTTTTT. Residues: CASSLLNRARNEKLFF. The J gene is TRBJ1-4, the V gene TRBV18; D possibly corresponds to TRBD1 (6 bases). This CDR3 contains 16 residues. The germline CDR1 and CDR2 sequences are KGHSH and LQKENI. The V gene lost 4 bases and the J gene lost 5 bases, with 17 bases spanning the gap.

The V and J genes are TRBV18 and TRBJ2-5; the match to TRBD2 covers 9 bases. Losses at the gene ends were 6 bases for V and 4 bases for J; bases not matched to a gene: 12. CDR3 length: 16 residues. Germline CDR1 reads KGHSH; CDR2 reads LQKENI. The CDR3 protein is CASSRIIAGAGETQYF. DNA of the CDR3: TGTGCCAGCTCGAGGATAATAGCGGGAGCTGGAGAGACCCAGTACTTC.

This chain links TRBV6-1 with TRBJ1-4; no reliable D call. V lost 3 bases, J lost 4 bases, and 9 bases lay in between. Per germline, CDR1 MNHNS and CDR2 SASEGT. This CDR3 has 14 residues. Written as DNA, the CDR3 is TGTGCCAGCAGTGATTGGCAGATTAATGAAAAACTGTTTTTT. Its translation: CASSDWQINEKLFF.

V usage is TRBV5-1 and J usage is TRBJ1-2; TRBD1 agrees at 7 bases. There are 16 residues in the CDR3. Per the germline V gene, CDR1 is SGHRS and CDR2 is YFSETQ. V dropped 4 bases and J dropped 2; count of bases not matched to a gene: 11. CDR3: CASSQTRDSLNYGYTF. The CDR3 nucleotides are TGCGCCAGCAGCCAAACCCGGGACAGCCTAAACTATGGCTACACCTTC.

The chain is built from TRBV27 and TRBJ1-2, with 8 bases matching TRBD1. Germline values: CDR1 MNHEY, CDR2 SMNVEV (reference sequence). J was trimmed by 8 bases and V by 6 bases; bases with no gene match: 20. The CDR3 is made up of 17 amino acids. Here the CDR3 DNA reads TGTGCCAGCAGCCCGATAGGGGCGGGCAGGGGGCGGTTCGGCTACACCTTC. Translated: CASSPIGAGRGRFGYTF.

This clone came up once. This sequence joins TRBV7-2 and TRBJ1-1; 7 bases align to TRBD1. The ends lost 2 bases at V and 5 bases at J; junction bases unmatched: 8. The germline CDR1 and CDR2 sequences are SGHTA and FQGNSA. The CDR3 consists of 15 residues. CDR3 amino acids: CASSLSQGTRTEAFF. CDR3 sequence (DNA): TGTGCCAGCAGCTTATCACAGGGGACGAGAACTGAAGCTTTCTTT.

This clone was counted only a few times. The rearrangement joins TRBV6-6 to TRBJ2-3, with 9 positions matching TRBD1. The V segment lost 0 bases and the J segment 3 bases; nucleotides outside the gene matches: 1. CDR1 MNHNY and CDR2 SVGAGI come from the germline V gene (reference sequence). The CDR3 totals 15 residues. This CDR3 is CASSYSGQGTDTQYF. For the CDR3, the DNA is TGTGCCAGCAGTTACTCTGGACAGGGGACAGATACGCAGTATTTT.

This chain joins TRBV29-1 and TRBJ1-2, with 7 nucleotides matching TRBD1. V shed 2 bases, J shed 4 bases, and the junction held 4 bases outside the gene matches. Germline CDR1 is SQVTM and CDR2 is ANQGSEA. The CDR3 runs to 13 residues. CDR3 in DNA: TGCAGCGTTGAAAGGGGGCTGGGCTATGGCTACACCTTC. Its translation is CSVERGLGYGYTF.

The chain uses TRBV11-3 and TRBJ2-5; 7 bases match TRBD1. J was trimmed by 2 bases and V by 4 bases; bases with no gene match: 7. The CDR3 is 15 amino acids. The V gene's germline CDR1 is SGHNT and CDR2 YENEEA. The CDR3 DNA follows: TGTGCCAGCAGCTCTCGCCGGGACAGACAAGAGACCCAGTACTTC. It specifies CASSSRRDRQETQYF.

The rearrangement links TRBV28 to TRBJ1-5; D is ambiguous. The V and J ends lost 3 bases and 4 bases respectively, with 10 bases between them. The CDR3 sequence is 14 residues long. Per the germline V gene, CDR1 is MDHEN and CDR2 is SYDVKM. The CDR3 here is CASSFRGRNQPQHF. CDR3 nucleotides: TGTGCCAGCAGTTTCCGAGGGAGGAATCAGCCCCAGCATTTT.

The CDR3 coding sequence is TGTGCCAGCAGTACCCGGGGGGACCACTATGGCTACACCTTC. Protein product: CASSTRGDHYGYTF. The chain links TRBV6-5 to TRBJ1-2; weak D call: TRBD1 (5 bases). The CDR3 loop spans 14 amino acids. CDR1 and CDR2 (germline): MNHEY, SVGAGI. Trimming removed 5 bases from V and 3 bases from J, with 13 bases in between.

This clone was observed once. The CDR3 DNA reads as TGCGCCAGCAGCCAAAGGGGAGGGAACGGCTACACCTTC. The encoded protein is CASSQRGGNGYTF. This chain joins TRBV4-3 and TRBJ1-2, with D perhaps TRBD1 (5 bases). There are 13 residues in the CDR3. V dropped 2 bases and J dropped 8 bases, with 12 bases sitting between them. Germline loops: CDR1 LGHNA, CDR2 YSLEER.

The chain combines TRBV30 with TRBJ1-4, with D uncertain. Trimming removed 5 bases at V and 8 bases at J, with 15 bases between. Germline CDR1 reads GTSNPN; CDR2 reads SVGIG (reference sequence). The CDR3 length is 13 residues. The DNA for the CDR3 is TGTGCCTGGGCGGACGGGCCTTCGGAAAAACTGTTTTTT. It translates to CAWADGPSEKLFF.